These T cell receptor beta chains were read from a single sample in a study of regulatory T cells. Some clones are missing from TCRdb's copy, which holds only in-frame ones; the method was immunoSEQ multiplex PCR. The data show around 15,000 clones, 65% to 90% seen once. Sequenced: conventional CD4+ T cells sorted from blood. These receptors all stem from a person aged 30-39 years with CD3G deficiency. Both conserved end residues are part of each CDR3. D genes are given only for firm matches. Not all rows give a size; the values are once, few, many and, for expanded clones, a class.

abundance,v_gene,j_gene,d_gene,len,CDR3nt,CDR3aa
few,TRBV7-9,TRBJ2-5,NA,11,TGTGCCAGCAGCTTAGGAGGGACCCAGTACTTC,CASSLGGTQYF
once,TRBV7-9,TRBJ1-4,NA,15,TGTGCCAGCAGCCAAGGAGTACAGTTTAATGAAAAACTGTTTTTT,CASSQGVQFNEKLFF
NA,TRBV18,TRBJ2-1,TRBD2,15,TGTGCCAGCTCACCGGAGGGACTAGCGCCCAATGAGCAGTTCTTC,CASSPEGLAPNEQFF
NA,TRBV19,TRBJ2-1,NA,15,TGTGCCAGTAGTATTCAAGGGGCTCGGTACAATGAGCAGTTCTTC,CASSIQGARYNEQFF
NA,TRBV7-6,TRBJ1-1,NA,13,TGTGCCAGCAGCTTAAGACGAGGGGCTGAAGCTTTCTTT,CASSLRRGAEAFF
NA,TRBV10-3,TRBJ1-2,TRBD1,15,TGTGCCAGCAGTGACAGGGGAGATCCTAACTATGGCTACACCTTC,CASSDRGDPNYGYTF
medium-sized,TRBV28,TRBJ1-1,NA,14,TGTGCCAGCAGTCCGGGACCCATGAACACTGAAGCTTTCTTT,CASSPGPMNTEAFF
few,TRBV28,TRBJ1-6,TRBD1,18,TGTGCCAGCAGTTTCAGAATTGCAGGGGGCGCCTATAATTCACCCCTCCACTTT,CASSFRIAGGAYNSPLHF
NA,TRBV28,TRBJ1-2,NA,12,TGTGCCAGCGGGGGAGGGGCCTATGGCTACACCTTC,CASGGGAYGYTF
few,TRBV19,TRBJ2-2,TRBD1,15,TGTGCCAGTAGTTGGACAGGTTTGAACACCGGGGAGCTGTTTTTT,CASSWTGLNTGELFF
NA,TRBV10-3,TRBJ2-7,NA,13,TGTGCCATCAGTGCGCGTAAGGATTACGAGCAGTACTTC,CAISARKDYEQYF